This T cell receptor (beta chain) was found in a study of T-cell memory formation after mild COVID-19. General observations from the study: Contracting CD4+ clones lay largely in CM and EM, with CD8+ ones residing in EMRA. The finding that pre-infection memory included some responding clones suggested that cross-reactive memory joined.

This CDR3 spans 13 amino acids. The germline V gene encodes CDR1 MNHEY and CDR2 SVGAGI. With 2 bases removed from V and 0 bases from J, the gap between germline ends came to 4 bases. As to this clonotype: Its antigen is unknown.

Constant-segment primers and 5'RACE yielded cDNA libraries for TCR alpha and TCR beta, each carrying sample barcodes and UMIs. Each CDR3 protein is one row after TCRdb ran MiXCR on the 5' RACE reads. The sample lists fewer than 600,000 distinct CDR3 sequences, roughly 20% occurring once. The specimen was PBMCs or a T cell subset sorted from them (not recorded which). The V and J genes are TRBV6-5 and TRBJ1-2; D unresolved. The receptor's source is an adult woman who had mild COVID-19 (a few samples of this study predate the infection). Cell type and time point are not known. CDR3 sequence: CASSYGANYGYTF. The CDR3 region has the DNA TGTGCCAGCAGTTACGGAGCTAACTATGGCTACACCTTC.